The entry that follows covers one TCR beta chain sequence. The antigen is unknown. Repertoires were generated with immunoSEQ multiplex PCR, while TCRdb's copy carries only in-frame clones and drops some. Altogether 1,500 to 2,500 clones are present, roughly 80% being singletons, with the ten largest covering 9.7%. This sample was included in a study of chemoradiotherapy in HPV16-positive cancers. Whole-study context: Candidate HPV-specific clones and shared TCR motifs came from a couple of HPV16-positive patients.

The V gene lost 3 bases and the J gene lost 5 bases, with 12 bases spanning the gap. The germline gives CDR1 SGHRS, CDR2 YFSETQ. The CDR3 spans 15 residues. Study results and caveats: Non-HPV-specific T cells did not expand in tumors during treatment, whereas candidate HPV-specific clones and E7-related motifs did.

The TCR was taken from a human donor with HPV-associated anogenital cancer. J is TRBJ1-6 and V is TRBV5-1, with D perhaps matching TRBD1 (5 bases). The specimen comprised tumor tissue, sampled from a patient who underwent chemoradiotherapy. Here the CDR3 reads CASSSGQTHNSPLHF. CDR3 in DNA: TGCGCCAGCAGCTCGGGGCAGACTCATAATTCACCCCTCCACTTT.